Sequencing of this T cell receptor (beta chain) was carried out in a study of neurological immune-mediated disorders (dated by TCRdb to about 2019). Notes on the research overall: The study compared peripheral blood TCR-beta repertoires of HTLV-I-associated myelopathy (HAM/TSP) patients, multiple sclerosis patients and healthy controls using UMI-based sequencing. Alongside PBMC samples, the set of about 97 TCR-beta libraries contained longitudinal samples, technical triplicates, and paired CD4+ and CD8+ T-cell subsets that had been sorted. The cohort included approximately 70 subjects: about 15 with HAM/TSP, about 34 with multiple sclerosis, and 20 or so healthy controls.

Study-level results and caveats: Expanded clones from different subjects shared no identical CDR3 amino acid sequences, which suggests that TCR-beta repertoires were private in all groups. TCR clonal expansion was highest in HAM/TSP patients and lowest in MS patients, with MS patients falling below even healthy controls.

To synthesize cDNA, template-switch 5'RACE was performed with a primer carrying a 10-nucleotide random unique molecular identifier so that each TCR transcript was tagged. Each sequencing run produced over 160 million TCR-beta sequences covering 15-18 subjects. The RNeasy kit was used for extraction of total RNA. The KAPA Real-time Library Amplification kit was used to amplify TCR-beta VDJ regions with primers targeting the TCR constant region and the 5'RACE anchor. Sample indexes and Illumina adaptors were added in a first PCR, after which library yield was increased in a second PCR. After Ampure bead purification, the TCR product of roughly 650 bp was size-selected on a 2% E-gel SizeSelection system. Before pooling, library quality was assessed on a Bioanalyzer, concentration was determined with Qubit, and library quantification was performed with the Kapa Library Quantification kit. Libraries were sequenced paired-end 2 x 150 bp on an Illumina HiSeq 2500. To increase sequence diversity, roughly 25-31% phiX was spiked into each library pool. The study's processing was this. The quality-filtered reads were processed with the UMI-based MiGEC pipeline, whose error correction step removed more than 85% of the raw TCR sequences. VDJ genes were aligned to IMGT germline references, and each clonotype was defined by a unique CDR3 amino acid sequence together with V-J genes. Clonal expansion, Shannon diversity and CDR3 relatedness (CalcPairwiseDistances, ClusterSamples) were evaluated with VDJtools, and phylogenetic trees were built with CLCbio workbench. Expanded clones were defined as having at least 8 unique UMIs, based on coefficient-of-variation modelling across technical triplicates. Using fastp at Q25 and MiXCR, TCRdb reprocessed the public reads and kept productive beta chains. Rows with a matching CDR3 protein are joined into one entry that keeps the most common DNA and genes. The V and J calls, along with clone size, are taken from TCRdb and not from the paper's own processing. In this sample the table shows under 85,000 distinct CDR3 sequences, 13% to 15% of which occur a single time. Approximately 6.8% of the sample rests with the top ten.

Trimmed from V: 6 bases; trimmed from J: 6 bases; junction bases lacking a gene match: 5. The CDR3 sequence holds 13 residues, the cysteine and phenylalanine included. The retained sequence is limited to the CDR3, 39 bases, with the frame set at the first base. Reading the germline V gene (reference sequence) gives CDR1 LNHNV and CDR2 YYDKDF. Healthy controls were blood bank volunteers in Maryland, USA. Unsorted PBMC libraries were generated from 2 million PBMCs stored in RNAlater at -80 °C until RNA extraction. Peripheral blood was subjected to Ficoll-Hypaque density gradient centrifugation to isolate PBMCs, which were then cryopreserved in liquid nitrogen. This clonotype was detected many times. It has no known antigen specificity. No much larger clonotype is one base removed from it; base qualities were not supplied.

The clonotype was recovered from a woman in her 50s in good health. Sequencing was performed on PBMCs. The sequence joins TRBV15 to TRBJ2-7; the junction holds 10 bases that match TRBD1. The base sequence is TGTGCCACCAGTCAGACAGGGGGCGGCGAGCAGTACTTC. The encoded protein is CATSQTGGGEQYF.